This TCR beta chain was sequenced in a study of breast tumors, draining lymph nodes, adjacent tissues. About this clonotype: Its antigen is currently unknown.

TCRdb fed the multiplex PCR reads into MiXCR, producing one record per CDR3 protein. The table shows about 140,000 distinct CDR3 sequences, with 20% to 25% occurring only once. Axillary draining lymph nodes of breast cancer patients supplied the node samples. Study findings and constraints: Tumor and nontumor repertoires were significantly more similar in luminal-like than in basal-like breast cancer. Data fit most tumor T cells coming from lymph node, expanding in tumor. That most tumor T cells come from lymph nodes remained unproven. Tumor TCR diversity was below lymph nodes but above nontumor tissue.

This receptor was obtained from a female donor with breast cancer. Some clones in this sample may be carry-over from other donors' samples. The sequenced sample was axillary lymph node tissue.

Here the CDR3 DNA reads TGTGCCAGCAGTCCTTTAAGGGGGAGGAATGAGCAGTTCTTC. It codes for CASSPLRGRNEQFF. The chain is built from TRBV28 and TRBJ2-1; perhaps D is TRBD1 or TRBD2 (6 bases each). The CDR3 is made up of 14 amino acids. The germline gives CDR1 MDHEN, CDR2 SYDVKM. Trimming left V 5 bases short and J 7 bases short, with 15 bases between.